Given below is one T cell receptor (beta chain) in context. The sample is drawn from a study of blood T cell repertoires in COVID-19. Turning to the study itself: Sites across the United States, Italy and Spain contributed samples from acute and convalescent COVID-19. Sample material is recorded as cDNA or gDNA derived from T cells, B-cell-depleted T cells, or PBMCs.

Germline V lookup: CDR1 MNHEY, CDR2 SVGEGT. V lost 2 bases, J lost 3 bases, and 4 bases stayed unmatched. CDR3 size: 16 residues. Study processing details: Quantification of nucleated cells was approximated via reference gene primer amplification. Clones were read by immunoSEQ multiplex PCR, and TCRdb kept only the in-frame ones, dropping some. That table is the source of V, J and clone size, and D and trimming were worked out from the DNA. The table shows over 55,000 clones, with around 91% occurring only once. This chain uses TRBV6-2 or TRBV6-3 with TRBJ2-7; 13 positions agree with TRBD2. Input material: peripheral blood. The TCR was taken from a human donor in a cohort sampled during active COVID-19. The CDR3 bases are TGTGCCAGCAGTTACCCCGGGACTAGCGGGGTCTACGAGCAGTACTTC. It codes for CASSYPGTSGVYEQYF.